Following are 4 T cell receptor beta chains from one sample sequenced in a study of Graves' ophthalmopathy and Graves' hyperthyroidism. Amplification of TCR beta CDR3 regions used RNA transcripts. RT-PCR was first run with HTBI primers, then multiplex PCR in a second round. TCRdb reprocessed the multiplex PCR reads with MiXCR, giving one entry per CDR3 protein. The table records roughly 500,000 distinct CDR3 sequences, roughly an eighth of them present only once. Sequences were obtained from blood. The receptors come from a woman younger than 45 with Graves' ophthalmopathy.

Ten or more counts support this clonotype. This chain joins TRBV19 and TRBJ1-2; 9 nucleotides line up with TRBD1. V shed 9 bases and J 4 bases; nucleotides not matched to a gene: 12. The CDR3 loop spans 15 amino acids. Germline-derived CDR1 and CDR2 are LNHDA and SQIVND (reference sequence). CDR3 nucleotide sequence: TGTGCCAGCAGGAGGGACAGGGAATTATTCTATGGCTACACCTTC. It yields the protein CASRRDRELFYGYTF.

This clonotype was seen repeatedly, ten times or more. This sequence joins TRBV4-2 and TRBJ2-3, with TRBD2 identical over 13 bases. V was pared by 4 bases and J by 4 bases, with 14 bases of the junction left unmatched. Germline CDR1 and CDR2: LGHNA and YNFKEQ. CDR3 length: 19 amino acids. CDR3 sequence: CASSRTIDTSGRESDTQYF. The CDR3 DNA reads as TGTGCCAGCAGCCGCACTATCGATACTAGCGGGAGGGAATCAGATACGCAGTATTTT.

This clonotype has a count of ten or more. The chain carries TRBV7-9 and TRBJ2-5; the D is unclear. CDR3 size: 14 residues. With 2 bases removed from V and 5 bases from J, the gap between germline ends came to 12 bases. Looked up from germline, CDR1 is SEHNR and CDR2 is FQNEAQ (reference sequence). CDR3 coding DNA: TGTGCCAGCAGCTTAACCCGTCAGCAGGAGACCCAGTACTTC. It is translated as CASSLTRQQETQYF.

This clonotype turned up a few times. The chain recombines TRBV4-1 with TRBJ1-5; D remains unclear. Trimming took 1 base from V and 2 from J, leaving 12 bases between them. CDR1 is MGHRA and CDR2 is YSYEKL in the germline V gene. This CDR3 region has 16 residues. The CDR3 nucleotides are TGCGCCAGCAGCCAAGGTGGGAGCTGGGGCAATCAGCCCCAGCATTTT. Its protein product is CASSQGGSWGNQPQHF.